What follows are 7 T cell receptor beta chains derived from one specimen sequenced in a study of neurological immune-mediated disorders (dated by TCRdb to the late 2010s). Library creation used 5' RACE. The sequencer was an Illumina HiSeq 2500. TCRdb reprocessed the public reads (quality trimming at Q25 with fastp, clone calling with MiXCR) and kept in-frame beta chains. Entries that share a CDR3 protein sequence are merged under the most common genes and DNA. Present in this sample are approximately 82,000 distinct CDR3 sequences, around 14% of which were seen just once. The ten biggest clones cover around 6.8% of the sample. Sequenced input: PBMCs. These receptors came from a woman aged 45-65 years in good health.

This clonotype was seen many times. This chain joins TRBV5-5 and TRBJ1-3; perhaps TRBD1 as D (6 bases). Germline lookup yields CDR1 SGHKS and CDR2 YYEKEE (reference sequence). The V end was cut by 4 bases, the J end by 0 bases, with 11 bases between. The CDR3 runs 15 residues. CDR3 sequence (DNA): TGTGCCAGCAGCCACCAGGGGAGCTCTGGAAACACCATATATTTT. It codes for CASSHQGSSGNTIYF.

This clonotype was recorded once. This may be a read error, as it is one base from a much larger clone. CDR3 DNA sequence: TGTGCCAGCCTGAGTATAGGTAGCAATCAGCACCAGCATTTT. Its protein is CASLSIGSNQHQHF. The chain recombines TRBV28 with TRBJ1-5; the D is unclear. This CDR3 comprises 14 residues. Germline V gives CDR1 MDHEN, CDR2 SYDVKM.

The gene calls are TRBV7-2 and TRBJ2-2, with D possibly being TRBD1 or TRBD2 (5 bases each). Trimming stripped 4 bases from V and 8 bases from J, with 14 bases between. Germline values: CDR1 SGHTA, CDR2 FQGNSA. This CDR3 is built from 14 residues. CDR3 nucleotides: TGTGCCAGCAGCTACCAGCCTGGGGGTGGGGAGCTGTTTTTT. This encodes CASSYQPGGGELFF.

The J gene is TRBJ2-3, the V gene TRBV20-1; TRBD2 aligns across 11 bases. The CDR3 is 14 amino acids. The trim removed 5 bases at V and 3 bases at J, leaving 4 bases unmatched. Germline lookup yields CDR1 DFQATT and CDR2 SNEGSKA (reference sequence). The CDR3 is CSAFSGGATDTQYF. The CDR3 bases are TGCAGTGCTTTTAGCGGGGGGGCAACAGATACGCAGTATTTT.

In regard to this clonotype: Its ends do not fully match the called genes, so a read error is possible. The chain is built from TRBV28 and TRBJ1-1; D call uncertain. The V gene's germline CDR1 is MDHEN and CDR2 SYDVKM. The CDR3 extends over 13 amino acids. CDR3 DNA sequence: TGTACCAGCAGCCCCAGGAGAAACACTGAAGCTTTCTTT. Protein product: CTSSPRRNTEAFF.

This clonotype has ten or more counts. The chain has TRBV14 and TRBJ1-2; possible D gene TRBD1, 5 bases. V was trimmed by 3 bases and J by 4 bases, leaving 9 bases between them. Germline V gives CDR1 SGHDN, CDR2 FVKESK. The CDR3 length is 13 residues. The chain's CDR3 is CASSQLGGYGYTF. As DNA, the CDR3 is TGTGCCAGCAGCCAGTTGGGGGGCTATGGCTACACCTTC.

This clonotype has at least ten counts. The rearrangement links TRBV28 to TRBJ1-1; no definite D call. Trimming left V 4 bases short and J 2 bases short, with 5 bases between. This CDR3 is 12 amino acids long. Germline V lookup: CDR1 MDHEN, CDR2 SYDVKM. CDR3 residues: CASSSVNTEAFF. In nucleotides, the CDR3 is TGTGCCAGCAGTTCAGTAAACACTGAAGCTTTCTTT.